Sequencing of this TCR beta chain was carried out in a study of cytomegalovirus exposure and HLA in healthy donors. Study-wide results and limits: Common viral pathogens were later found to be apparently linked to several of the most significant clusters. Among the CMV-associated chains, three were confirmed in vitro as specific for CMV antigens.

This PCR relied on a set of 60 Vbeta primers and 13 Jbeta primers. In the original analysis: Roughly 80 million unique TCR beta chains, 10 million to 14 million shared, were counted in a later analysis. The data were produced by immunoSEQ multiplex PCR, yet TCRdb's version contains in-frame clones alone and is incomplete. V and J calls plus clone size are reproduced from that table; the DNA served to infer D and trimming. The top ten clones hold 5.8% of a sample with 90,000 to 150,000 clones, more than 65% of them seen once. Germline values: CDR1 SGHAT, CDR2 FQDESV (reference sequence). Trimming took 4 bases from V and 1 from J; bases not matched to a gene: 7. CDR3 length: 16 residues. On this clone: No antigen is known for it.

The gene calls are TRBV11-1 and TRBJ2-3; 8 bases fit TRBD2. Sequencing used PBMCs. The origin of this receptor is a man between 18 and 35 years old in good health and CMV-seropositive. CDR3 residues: CASSSGSGGGTDTQYF. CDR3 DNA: TGTGCCAGCAGCTCGGGGAGCGGGGGTGGCACAGATACGCAGTATTTT.